These 28 T cell receptor beta chains were sequenced from one sample in a study of shared clonotypes between healthy human individuals. CD45RO-negative, CCR7-selected cells formed the naive CD8 fraction, which excluded terminally differentiated effector memory CD45RA+ cells. Repertoires were generated with immunoSEQ multiplex PCR, while TCRdb's copy carries only in-frame clones and drops some. The sample lists approximately 810,000 clones, over 90% occurring once. Input material: naive CD8+ T cells sorted from blood. These receptor sequences come from a man aged 30 to 45 in good health.

For this clone: Other DNA sequences of this sample code for an identical CDR3. The chain employs TRBV10-3 and TRBJ2-7, with 9 bases that match TRBD1. Germline V lookup: CDR1 ENHRY, CDR2 SYGVKD. V was clipped by 3 bases and J by 3 bases; unmatched bases: 3. CDR3 length: 14 residues. Here the CDR3 DNA reads TGTGCCATCAGTGATCCGGGACAGGGCTACGAGCAGTACTTC. This encodes CAISDPGQGYEQYF.

J is TRBJ2-1 and V is TRBV4-1; TRBD2 matches at 12 bases. V was pared by 5 bases and J by 8 bases, with 7 bases of the junction left unmatched. CDR3 length: 15 amino acids. CDR1 is MGHRA, CDR2 YSYEKL, per germline. The CDR3 region is CASSSTSGRRDEQFF. Here the CDR3 DNA reads TGCGCCAGCAGCTCGACTAGCGGGAGACGGGATGAGCAGTTCTTC.

This sequence joins TRBV2 and TRBJ2-1; the match to TRBD2 covers 10 bases. Looked up from germline, CDR1 is SNHLY and CDR2 is FYNNEI. CDR3 length equals 15 residues. J lost 4 bases, V lost 6 bases, and 6 bases had no gene match. CDR3 loop: CASSETSGFYNEQFF. The CDR3 coding sequence is TGTGCCAGCAGCGAGACTAGCGGGTTTTACAATGAGCAGTTCTTC.

This chain uses TRBV11-2 with TRBJ1-2; D call uncertain. Trimming took 0 bases from V and 1 from J, leaving 12 bases between them. This CDR3 has 16 amino acids. The germline V gene encodes CDR1 SGHAT and CDR2 FQNNGV. The CDR3 coding sequence is TGTGCCAGCAGCTTAGATAACAAAAACCATAACTATGGCTACACCTTC. This codes for CASSLDNKNHNYGYTF.

The chain links TRBV6-5 to TRBJ1-1; D is undetermined. The CDR3 has 14 amino acids. Germline loops: CDR1 MNHEY, CDR2 SVGAGI. Deletions cut 6 bases from V and 0 bases from J, with 11 bases between. CDR3 sequence reads: CASSLTPMNTEAFF. The CDR3, as DNA: TGTGCCAGCAGCCTGACACCGATGAACACTGAAGCTTTCTTT.

This clone was seen a single time. The CDR3 is CASSLREEDEQYF. For the CDR3, the DNA is TGTGCCAGCAGCTTGAGGGAGGAGGACGAGCAGTACTTC. The rearrangement joins TRBV5-6 to TRBJ2-7; possible D gene TRBD2, 6 bases. V lost 1 base and J lost 5, with 10 bases in between. Germline lookup yields CDR1 SGHDT and CDR2 YYEEEE. There are 13 residues in the CDR3.

V usage is TRBV7-3 and J usage is TRBJ1-5; the D gene is possibly TRBD1 (5 bases). The V gene's germline CDR1 is SGHTA and CDR2 FQGTGA. Trimming stripped 0 bases from V and 2 bases from J, with 8 bases between. There are 15 residues in the CDR3. Written as DNA, the CDR3 is TGTGCCAGCAGCTTAACCGACAGTCGCAATCAGCCCCAGCATTTT. Translated, it gives CASSLTDSRNQPQHF.

V gene TRBV27 combines with J gene TRBJ1-5; D is uncertain. The CDR3 totals 14 residues. Deletions cut 2 bases from V and 3 bases from J, with 8 bases between. CDR1 and CDR2 (germline): MNHEY, SMNVEV (reference sequence). The DNA of the CDR3 is TGTGCCAGCAGTTTAGGTATACTCAATCAGCCCCAGCATTTT. Residues: CASSLGILNQPQHF.

This clone has a single count. The chain combines TRBV5-5 with TRBJ2-7; 7 nucleotides align to TRBD2. Germline V gene data show CDR1 as SGHKS and CDR2 as YYEKEE (reference sequence). The CDR3 has 16 amino acids. Losses at the gene ends were 0 bases for V and 4 bases for J; bases not matched to a gene: 10. The CDR3 DNA follows: TGTGCCAGCAGCTTGGAAGGTCTAGCGGCCTCATACGAGCAGTACTTC. Its protein is CASSLEGLAASYEQYF.

The CDR3, as DNA: TGTGCCAGCAGCTTGACAGGGGGTAGCACAGATACGCAGTATTTT. Its translation: CASSLTGGSTDTQYF. The chain couples TRBV11-1 to TRBJ2-3; TRBD1 matches 9 bases. This CDR3 is built from 15 residues. Trimming removed 3 bases from V and 0 bases from J; junction bases left unmatched: 1. From germline, CDR1 is SGHAT and CDR2 FQDESV (reference sequence).

This chain joins TRBV19 and TRBJ2-1, with 10 bases fitting TRBD2. V gave up 3 bases and J gave up 6 bases; unmatched junction bases: 8. This CDR3 is 16 amino acids long. The germline CDR1 and CDR2 sequences are LNHDA and SQIVND (reference sequence). The CDR3 coding sequence is TGTGCCAGTAGTATGAGAACTAGCGGGACGGCCAATGAGCAGTTCTTC. This sequence encodes CASSMRTSGTANEQFF.

The CDR3 protein is CASSYERNSYNEQFF. The DNA of the CDR3 is TGTGCCAGCAGTTACGAGCGGAACTCCTACAATGAGCAGTTCTTC. The rearrangement joins TRBV6-6 to TRBJ2-1, with a possible D match to TRBD2 (5 bases). Germline-derived CDR1 and CDR2 are MNHNY and SVGAGI (reference sequence). The CDR3 length is 15 residues. Trimming took off 2 bases at V and 0 bases at J, with 8 bases between the two ends.

The chain uses TRBV7-9 and TRBJ2-7; D tentatively fits TRBD1 or TRBD2 (6 bases each). Germline values: CDR1 SEHNR, CDR2 FQNEAQ (reference sequence). The CDR3 runs to 15 residues. Deletions cut 0 bases from V and 6 bases from J, with 15 bases between. In nucleotides, the CDR3 is TGTGCCAGCAGCTTAGCGCTGGAGGGGGGCCGCGAGCAGTACTTC. Encoded protein: CASSLALEGGREQYF. The variable domain in full, with the rest retrieved from reference TRBV7-9 and TRBJ2-7, is DTGVSQNPRHKITKRGQNVTFRCDPISEHNRLYWYRQTLGQGPEFLTYFQNEAQLEKSRLLSDRFSAERPKGSFSTLEIQRTEQGDSAMYLCASSLALEGGREQYFGPGTRLTVT.

V and J are TRBV28 and TRBJ1-4; D not resolved. V was clipped by 6 bases and J by 2 bases, with 10 bases between them. In germline, CDR1 is MDHEN, CDR2 SYDVKM. CDR3 length: 14 amino acids. The CDR3 loop is CASRLSFTNEKLFF. The CDR3 coding sequence is TGTGCCAGCAGACTGAGCTTCACTAATGAAAAACTGTTTTTT. The whole variable domain, filled in from reference TRBV28 and TRBJ1-4, reads DVKVTQSSRYLVKRTGEKVFLECVQDMDHENMFWYRQDPGLGLRLIYFSYDVKMKEKGDIPEGYSVSREKKERFSLILESASTNQTSMYLCASRLSFTNEKLFFGSGTQLSVL.

This clone occurred once. The chain is built from TRBV6-1 and TRBJ1-1; TRBD1 is a possible D gene (5 bases). V was pared by 6 bases and J by 5 bases, with 16 bases between. The CDR3 runs 14 residues. Germline values: CDR1 MNHNS, CDR2 SASEGT. CDR3 in DNA: TGTGCCAGCAGCCCCAGGGTTGGGTTGACTGAAGCTTTCTTT. Translated, it gives CASSPRVGLTEAFF.

The table lists this clone with a count of one. The genes are TRBV19 and TRBJ2-5; D uncertain. The CDR3 length is 15 residues. Deletions cut 0 bases from V and 2 bases from J, with 10 bases between. CDR1 LNHDA and CDR2 SQIVND come from the germline V gene (reference sequence). As DNA, the CDR3 is TGTGCCAGTAGTATAGACCCTACATCACAAGAGACCCAGTACTTC. Translated, it gives CASSIDPTSQETQYF.

A remark on this clone: Other DNA sequences in this sample translate to the same CDR3. This sequence joins TRBV15 and TRBJ2-7; D unclear. CDR3 size: 12 residues. The germline V and J ends were trimmed by 1 base and 3 bases, with 4 bases remaining between them. Germline lookup yields CDR1 LNHNV and CDR2 YYDKDF (reference sequence). The CDR3 here is CATSRAGYEQYF. In DNA form, the CDR3 reads TGTGCCACCAGCAGAGCAGGCTACGAGCAGTACTTC.

The chain joins TRBV15 to TRBJ2-1; D gene unclear. Deletions cut 6 bases from V and 1 base from J, with 13 bases between. Per germline, CDR1 LNHNV and CDR2 YYDKDF (reference sequence). CDR3 length: 15 residues. CDR3 sequence reads: CATRGDPASYNEQFF. DNA for the CDR3: TGTGCCACCAGAGGAGACCCCGCTTCCTACAATGAGCAGTTCTTC.

The V and J genes are TRBV27 and TRBJ1-2, with 8 bases that match TRBD1. The CDR3 extends over 15 amino acids. Germline-derived CDR1 and CDR2 are MNHEY and SMNVEV (reference sequence). After removal of 5 bases from V and 8 bases from J, the junction contained 13 bases not matched to a gene. CDR3 region: CASSPILGQGRGYTF. In DNA, the CDR3 is TGTGCCAGCAGTCCCATTCTCGGACAGGGTCGAGGCTACACCTTC.

The chain links TRBV9 to TRBJ2-4; 8 bases fit TRBD2. J was trimmed by 2 bases and V by 4 bases; bases with no gene match: 11. Germline V lookup: CDR1 SGDLS, CDR2 YYNGEE. This CDR3 is built from 17 residues. In DNA form, the CDR3 reads TGTGCCAGCAGCACCCCAGGGGCGGGAGGAACCAAAAACATTCAGTACTTC. Translating it yields CASSTPGAGGTKNIQYF.

This clone was seen a handful of times. The rearrangement joins TRBV7-9 to TRBJ2-7; D might be TRBD1 or TRBD2, each matching 5 bases. Germline V gene sequence: CDR1 SEHNR, CDR2 FQNEAQ (reference sequence). Trimming pared 4 bases from V and 2 bases from J, leaving 9 bases between. This CDR3 spans 13 amino acids. The CDR3 protein is CASSWDLTYEQYF. CDR3 bases: TGTGCCAGCAGCTGGGACCTAACCTACGAGCAGTACTTC.

The V call is TRBV21-1, the J call TRBJ2-5; the DNA was not compared with TRBD2, the D call given in the table. TRBV21-1 represents a pseudogene. The CDR3 runs to 16 residues. For the CDR3, the DNA is TGTGCCAGCAGCAAGCACGGGACTAGCGGCCAAGAGACCCAGTACTTC. This gives the protein CASSKHGTSGQETQYF.

The chain uses TRBV5-6 and TRBJ2-3; a weak D match, TRBD1 (6 bases). Germline CDR1 SGHDT, CDR2 YYEEEE. Trimming removed 4 bases from V and 6 bases from J, with 12 bases in between. This CDR3 is built from 13 residues. The CDR3 sequence: CASSEDSFDTQYF. The CDR3, as DNA: TGTGCCAGCAGCGAGGACAGTTTCGATACGCAGTATTTT.

The chain joins TRBV5-5 to TRBJ2-3; D unresolved. Looked up from germline, CDR1 is SGHKS and CDR2 is YYEKEE (reference sequence). This CDR3 has 14 amino acids. V lost 0 bases, J lost 4 bases, and 9 bases lay in between. The CDR3: CASSLASGPDTQYF. The CDR3 coding sequence is TGTGCCAGCAGCTTGGCGTCGGGCCCAGATACGCAGTATTTT.

The rearrangement joins TRBV4-1 to TRBJ2-5; D possibly uses TRBD1 or TRBD2 (5 bases each). V was trimmed by 1 base and J by 1 base, leaving 7 bases between them. Germline V lookup: CDR1 MGHRA, CDR2 YSYEKL. This CDR3 has 14 residues. The CDR3 spells CASSQVGTQETQYF. The CDR3 DNA reads as TGCGCCAGCAGCCAAGTTGGGACCCAAGAGACCCAGTACTTC.

In the case of this clone: This CDR3 is also generated by other DNA sequences in the sample. The chain is built from TRBV27 and TRBJ2-1, with D perhaps matching TRBD2 (6 bases). Deletions cut 0 bases from V and 7 bases from J, with 10 bases between. This CDR3 contains 14 residues. Germline loops: CDR1 MNHEY, CDR2 SMNVEV (reference sequence). CDR3 coding DNA: TGTGCCAGCAGTTTATCCGGGAGTGGTAATGAGCAGTTCTTC. Protein sequence: CASSLSGSGNEQFF.

This clone was observed a single time. This chain joins TRBV7-8 and TRBJ2-1, with D tentatively TRBD1 (6 bases). The CDR3 has 14 residues. Trimming pared 5 bases from V and 6 bases from J, leaving 14 bases between. Per germline, CDR1 SGHVS and CDR2 FQNEAQ. CDR3 amino acids: CASSQIRGTNEQFF. CDR3 nucleotides: TGTGCCAGCAGCCAGATCAGGGGAACCAATGAGCAGTTCTTC.

This rearrangement joins TRBV7-2 to TRBJ2-3; the match to TRBD1 covers 9 bases. The CDR3 is 15 residues long. Germline V CDR1 and CDR2: SGHTA, FQGNSA. Germline trimming cut 4 bases from V and 3 bases from J; bases unmatched to any gene: 5. The CDR3 sequence: CASSSRTGVTDTQYF. CDR3 DNA sequence: TGTGCCAGCAGCTCGCGGACAGGGGTAACAGATACGCAGTATTTT. The full variable domain, with the rest looked up from reference TRBV7-2 and TRBJ2-3, is GAGVSQSPSNKVTEKGKDVELRCDPISGHTALYWYRQSLGQGLEFLIYFQGNSAPDKSGLPSDRFSAERTGGSVSTLTIQRTQQEDSAVYLCASSSRTGVTDTQYFGPGTRLTVL.